A selection of T cell receptor beta chains follows, all from one sample in a study of CD8 T cells in Susac syndrome. Each CDR3 protein gets one entry after TCRdb re-called the immunoSEQ multiplex PCR reads with MiXCR. The sample includes about 66,000 distinct CDR3 sequences, around 95% seen only once; the top ten take 0.56%. Sequenced material: CD8+ T cells from PBMCs. These receptors were obtained from a human donor with multiple sclerosis. Each CDR3 is given with its conserved first and last residue. The D gene is left open where the match is weak. Clone size is shown for a subset of rows, as once, few, many or a class of expanded clone.

size	length	V	D	J	CDR3	DNA
NA	15	TRBV7-9	NA	TRBJ1-6	CASSPNRGANSPLHF	TGTGCCAGCAGCCCGAATCGGGGGGCCAATTCACCCCTCCACTTT
NA	16	TRBV29-1	NA	TRBJ2-3	CSADASSDRGEDTQYF	TGCAGCGCCGACGCCTCCTCGGACCGCGGAGAAGATACGCAGTATTTT
NA	15	TRBV13	TRBD1	TRBJ2-7	CASSLGQGEFSEQYF	TGTGCCAGCAGCCTGGGACAGGGGGAATTTTCCGAGCAGTACTTC
once	14	TRBV4-1	NA	TRBJ1-5	CASSQGTLDQPQHF	TGCGCCAGCAGCCAAGGGACTCTTGATCAGCCCCAGCATTTT
NA	14	TRBV29-1	NA	TRBJ2-7	CSVEPTTGAYEQYF	TGCAGCGTTGAACCCACGACAGGCGCCTACGAGCAGTACTTC
NA	15	TRBV19	NA	TRBJ2-6	CASRTDISGANVLTF	TGTGCCAGTAGGACGGACATATCCGGGGCCAACGTCCTGACTTTC
NA	13	TRBV30	NA	TRBJ1-1	CAWSPGGNTEAFF	TGTGCCTGGAGCCCGGGGGGGAACACTGAAGCTTTCTTT
NA	14	TRBV9	NA	TRBJ2-3	CASSVEGSSDTQYF	TGTGCCAGCAGCGTAGAGGGCAGTTCAGATACGCAGTATTTT
once	16	TRBV12-3/TRBV12-4	NA	TRBJ1-2	CASSTRTSTSNYGYTF	TGTGCCAGCAGTACCAGGACATCCACATCTAACTATGGCTACACCTTC
once	15	TRBV7-2	TRBD1	TRBJ2-1	CASSLDGTGYNEQFF	TGTGCCAGCAGCTTAGACGGGACAGGGTACAATGAGCAGTTCTTC
NA	14	TRBV7-2	TRBD1	TRBJ2-7	CASSDGQGADEQYF	TGTGCCAGCAGCGACGGACAGGGGGCTGACGAGCAGTACTTC
few	11	TRBV25-1	NA	TRBJ2-7	CASSLHYEQYF	TGTGCCAGCAGTCTCCACTACGAGCAGTACTTC
NA	17	TRBV19	TRBD1	TRBJ2-6	CASRSPTTGTLRNVLTF	TGTGCCAGTAGGTCTCCGACGACAGGGACCCTACGCAACGTCCTGACTTTC
NA	17	TRBV5-1	NA	TRBJ2-1	CASSLSGGGNFDNEQFF	TGCGCCAGCAGCTTGTCTGGCGGCGGCAATTTCGACAATGAGCAGTTCTTC
NA	14	TRBV12-3/TRBV12-4	NA	TRBJ2-5	CASSLVRIQETQYF	TGTGCCAGCAGTTTAGTAAGGATCCAAGAGACCCAGTACTTC
NA	13	TRBV7-2	NA	TRBJ1-2	CASSLAPTDGYTF	TGTGCCAGCAGCTTAGCTCCGACGGATGGCTACACCTTC
once	12	TRBV29-1	NA	TRBJ1-2	CSVGDFQNGYTF	TGCAGCGTGGGGGACTTTCAAAATGGCTACACCTTC
NA	13	TRBV12-3/TRBV12-4	NA	TRBJ2-2	CASRDTRDGELFF	TGTGCCAGCAGGGACACCCGGGACGGGGAGCTGTTTTTT
NA	16	TRBV3-1	NA	TRBJ1-4	CASSQDGVAVNEKLFF	TGTGCCAGCAGCCAAGATGGGGTCGCAGTAAATGAAAAACTGTTTTTT
NA	13	TRBV4-3	NA	TRBJ1-5	CASSQDEDQPQHF	TGCGCCAGCAGCCAAGATGAAGATCAGCCCCAGCATTTT
NA	13	TRBV20-1	NA	TRBJ2-7	CSARDRGDYEQYF	TGCAGTGCTAGAGATAGGGGGGACTACGAGCAGTACTTC
NA	17	TRBV9	NA	TRBJ1-1	CASSVDPGRSMNTEAFF	TGTGCCAGCAGCGTGGACCCGGGACGCTCCATGAACACTGAAGCTTTCTTT
NA	13	TRBV30	NA	TRBJ2-1	CALPGSSYNEQFF	TGTGCCTTACCCGGGAGCTCCTACAATGAGCAGTTCTTC
NA	13	TRBV20-1	NA	TRBJ2-1	CSARAVSYNEQFF	TGCAGTGCTAGAGCGGTATCCTACAATGAGCAGTTCTTC
once	15	TRBV27	NA	TRBJ1-1	CASSLLGRVNTEAFF	TGTGCCAGCAGTTTACTAGGCCGGGTGAACACTGAAGCTTTCTTT
once	13	TRBV5-4	NA	TRBJ1-2	CASIKEGNYGYTF	TGTGCCAGCATCAAAGAGGGGAACTATGGCTACACCTTC
NA	16	TRBV7-7	TRBD1	TRBJ2-5	CASSPWYGTEQETQYF	TGTGCCAGCAGCCCCTGGTATGGGACAGAGCAAGAGACCCAGTACTTC
NA	11	TRBV30	NA	TRBJ1-2	CAWNPISSYTF	TGTGCCTGGAACCCTATCTCCAGCTACACCTTC
once	15	TRBV12-3/TRBV12-4	NA	TRBJ1-2	CASSEGTKINYGYTF	TGTGCCAGCAGTGAAGGGACAAAGATTAACTATGGCTACACCTTC
NA	14	TRBV27	TRBD1	TRBJ1-6	CASCLGQGNSPLHF	TGTGCCAGCTGCCTCGGACAGGGTAATTCACCCCTCCACTTT
NA	16	TRBV20-1	TRBD1	TRBJ2-5	CSARDPDRGQLETQYF	TGCAGTGCTAGAGATCCTGACAGGGGGCAGCTAGAGACCCAGTACTTC